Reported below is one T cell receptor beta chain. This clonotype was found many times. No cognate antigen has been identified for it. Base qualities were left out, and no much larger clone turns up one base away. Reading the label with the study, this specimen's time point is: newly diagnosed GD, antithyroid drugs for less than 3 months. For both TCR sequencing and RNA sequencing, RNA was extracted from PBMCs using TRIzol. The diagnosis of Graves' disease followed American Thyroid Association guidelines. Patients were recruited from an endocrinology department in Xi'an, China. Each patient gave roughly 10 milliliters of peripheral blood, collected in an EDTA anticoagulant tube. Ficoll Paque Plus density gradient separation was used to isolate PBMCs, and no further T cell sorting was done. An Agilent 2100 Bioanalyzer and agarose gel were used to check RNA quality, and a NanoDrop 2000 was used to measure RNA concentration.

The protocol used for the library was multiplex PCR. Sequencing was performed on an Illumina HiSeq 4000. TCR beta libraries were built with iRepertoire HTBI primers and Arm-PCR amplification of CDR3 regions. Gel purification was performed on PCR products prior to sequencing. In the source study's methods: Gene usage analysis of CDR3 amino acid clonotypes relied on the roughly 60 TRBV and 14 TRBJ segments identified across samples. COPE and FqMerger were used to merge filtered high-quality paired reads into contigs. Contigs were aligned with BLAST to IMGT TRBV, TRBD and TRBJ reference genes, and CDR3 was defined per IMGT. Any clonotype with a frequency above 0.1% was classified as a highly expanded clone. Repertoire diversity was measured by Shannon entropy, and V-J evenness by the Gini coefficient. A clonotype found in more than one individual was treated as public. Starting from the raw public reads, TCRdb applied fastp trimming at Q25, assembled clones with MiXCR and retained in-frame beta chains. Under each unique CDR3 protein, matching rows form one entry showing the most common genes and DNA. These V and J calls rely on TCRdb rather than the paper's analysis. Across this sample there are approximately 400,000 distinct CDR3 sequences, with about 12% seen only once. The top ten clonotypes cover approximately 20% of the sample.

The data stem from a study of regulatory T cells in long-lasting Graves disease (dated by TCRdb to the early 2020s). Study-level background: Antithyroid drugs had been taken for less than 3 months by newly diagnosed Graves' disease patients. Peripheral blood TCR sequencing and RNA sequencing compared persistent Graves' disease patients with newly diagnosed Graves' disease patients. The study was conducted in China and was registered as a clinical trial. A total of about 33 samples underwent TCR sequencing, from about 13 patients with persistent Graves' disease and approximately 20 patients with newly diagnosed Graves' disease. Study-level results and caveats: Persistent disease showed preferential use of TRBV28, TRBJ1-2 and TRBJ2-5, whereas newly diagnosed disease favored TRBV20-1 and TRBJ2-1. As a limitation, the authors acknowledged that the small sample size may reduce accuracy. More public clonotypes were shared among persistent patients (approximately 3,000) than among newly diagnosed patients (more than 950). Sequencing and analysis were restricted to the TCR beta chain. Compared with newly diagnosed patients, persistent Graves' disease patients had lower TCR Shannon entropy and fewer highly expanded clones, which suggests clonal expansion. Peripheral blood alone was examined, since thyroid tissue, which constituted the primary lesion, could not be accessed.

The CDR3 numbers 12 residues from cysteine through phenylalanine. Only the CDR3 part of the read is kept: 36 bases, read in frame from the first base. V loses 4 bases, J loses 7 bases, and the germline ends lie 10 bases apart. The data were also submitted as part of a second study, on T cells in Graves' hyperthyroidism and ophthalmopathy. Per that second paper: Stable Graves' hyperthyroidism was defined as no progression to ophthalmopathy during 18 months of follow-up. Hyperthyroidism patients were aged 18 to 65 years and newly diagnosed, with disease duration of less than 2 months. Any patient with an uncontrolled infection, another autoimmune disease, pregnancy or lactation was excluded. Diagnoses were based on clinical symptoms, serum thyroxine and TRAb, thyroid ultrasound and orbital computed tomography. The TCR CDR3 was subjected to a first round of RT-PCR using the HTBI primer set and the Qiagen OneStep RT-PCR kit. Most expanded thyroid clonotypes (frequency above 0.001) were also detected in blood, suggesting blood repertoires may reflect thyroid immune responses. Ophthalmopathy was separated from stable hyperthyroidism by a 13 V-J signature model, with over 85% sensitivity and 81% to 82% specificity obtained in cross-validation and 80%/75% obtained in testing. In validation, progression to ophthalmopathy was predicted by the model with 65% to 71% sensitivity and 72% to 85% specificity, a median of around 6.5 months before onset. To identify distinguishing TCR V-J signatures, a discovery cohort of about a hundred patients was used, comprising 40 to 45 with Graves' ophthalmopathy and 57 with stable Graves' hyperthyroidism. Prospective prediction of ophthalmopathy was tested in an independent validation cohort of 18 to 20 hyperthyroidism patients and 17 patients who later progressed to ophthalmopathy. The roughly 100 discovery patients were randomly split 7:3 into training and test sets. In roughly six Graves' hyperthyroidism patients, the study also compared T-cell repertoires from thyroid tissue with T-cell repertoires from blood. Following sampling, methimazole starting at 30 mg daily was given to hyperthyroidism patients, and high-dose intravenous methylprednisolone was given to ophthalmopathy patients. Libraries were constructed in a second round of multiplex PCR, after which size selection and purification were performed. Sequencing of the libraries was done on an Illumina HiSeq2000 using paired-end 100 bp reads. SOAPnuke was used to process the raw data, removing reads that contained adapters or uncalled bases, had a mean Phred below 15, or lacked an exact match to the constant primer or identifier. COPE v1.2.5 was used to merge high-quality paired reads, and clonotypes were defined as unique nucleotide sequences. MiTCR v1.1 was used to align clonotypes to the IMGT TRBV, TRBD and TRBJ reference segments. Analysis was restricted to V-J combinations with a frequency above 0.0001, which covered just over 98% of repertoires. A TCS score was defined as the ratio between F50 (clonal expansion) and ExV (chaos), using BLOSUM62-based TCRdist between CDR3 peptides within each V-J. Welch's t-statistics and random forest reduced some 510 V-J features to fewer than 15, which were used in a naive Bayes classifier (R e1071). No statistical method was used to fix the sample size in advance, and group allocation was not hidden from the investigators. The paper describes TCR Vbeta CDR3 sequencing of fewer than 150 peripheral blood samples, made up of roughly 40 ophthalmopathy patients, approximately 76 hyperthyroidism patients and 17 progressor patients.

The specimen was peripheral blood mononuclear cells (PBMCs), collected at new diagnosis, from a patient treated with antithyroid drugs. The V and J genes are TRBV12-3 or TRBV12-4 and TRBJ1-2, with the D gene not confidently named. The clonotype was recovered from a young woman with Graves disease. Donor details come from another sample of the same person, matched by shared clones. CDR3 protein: CASSSSGLGYTF. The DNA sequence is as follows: TGTGCCAGCAGTTCCTCTGGGCTTGGCTACACCTTC.